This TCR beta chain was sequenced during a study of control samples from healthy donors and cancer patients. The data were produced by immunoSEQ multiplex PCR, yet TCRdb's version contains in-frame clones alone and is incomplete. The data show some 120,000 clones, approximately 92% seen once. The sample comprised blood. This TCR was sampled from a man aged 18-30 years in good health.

CDR3 DNA sequence: TGTGCCAGCAGCTTAGGTACAGGGAGAACCGGGGAGCTGTTTTTT. Translating gives CASSLGTGRTGELFF. The chain has TRBV7-9 and TRBJ2-2, with a weak D call TRBD1 (6 bases). From germline, CDR1 is SEHNR and CDR2 FQNEAQ (reference sequence). This CDR3 has 15 residues. V lost 1 base to trimming and J lost 5 bases, with 11 bases between them.